One sample yielded the 30 T cell receptor beta chains listed below, sequenced in a study of OX40 agonist ivuxolimab in advanced cancers. Produced via immunoSEQ multiplex PCR; TCRdb's table is partial and in-frame only. The repertoire has some 51,000 clones, about 90% of them found once; the top ten carry approximately 14%. The sample here was CD4+ or CD8+ T cells sorted from blood, taken in a trial of the OX40 agonist ivuxolimab. The receptors come from an adult with an advanced solid tumor such as melanoma, head and neck, liver or kidney cancer.

V and J are TRBV19 and TRBJ1-2, with TRBD1 identical over 7 bases. Germline CDR1 LNHDA, CDR2 SQIVND (reference sequence). The CDR3 length is 15 residues. V was pared by 3 bases and J by 3 bases, with 7 bases of the junction left unmatched. The CDR3 loop reads CASSISDDRDYGYTF. In DNA, the CDR3 is TGTGCCAGTAGTATCTCGGACGACAGGGACTATGGCTACACCTTC.

J is TRBJ2-1 and V is TRBV9; D remains ambiguous. CDR3 length: 15 residues. V dropped 1 base and J dropped 0 bases, with 8 bases sitting between them. Germline CDR1 is SGDLS and CDR2 is YYNGEE. The CDR3: CASSVSSSSYNEQFF. The CDR3, as DNA: TGTGCCAGCAGCGTATCTAGTAGCTCCTACAATGAGCAGTTCTTC.

This sequence joins TRBV6-5 and TRBJ1-2, with D possibly TRBD1 on 5 matching bases. In germline, CDR1 is MNHEY, CDR2 SVGAGI. The CDR3 has 16 residues. Trimming removed 4 bases at V and 6 bases at J, with 21 bases between. Written as DNA, the CDR3 is TGTGCCAGCAGTTCTGGATTATTTCCACGGGGCAATGGCTACACCTTC. It specifies CASSSGLFPRGNGYTF.

J is TRBJ2-1 and V is TRBV28; D might be TRBD1 or TRBD2, each matching 6 bases. Trimming removed 6 bases from V and 10 bases from J, with 28 bases in between. CDR1 is MDHEN, CDR2 SYDVKM, per germline. The CDR3 is made up of 17 amino acids. The CDR3 protein is CASRYPTGMGGGREQFF. The CDR3 region has the DNA TGTGCCAGCAGATACCCAACAGGGATGGGGGGAGGTCGCGAGCAGTTCTTC.

The rearrangement links TRBV2 to TRBJ2-1, with 7 bases lining up with TRBD1. The germline V gene has CDR1 SNHLY and CDR2 FYNNEI. There are 13 residues in the CDR3. Trimming at V came to 4 bases and at J to 5 bases, leaving 2 bases not matched to a gene. Here the CDR3 DNA reads TGTGCCAGCAGTGTGCAGGGGGACAATGAGCAGTTCTTC. This codes for CASSVQGDNEQFF.

This rearrangement joins TRBV2 to TRBJ1-5, with D maybe TRBD1 (5 bases). The germline gives CDR1 SNHLY, CDR2 FYNNEI. CDR3 length: 18 amino acids. V dropped 4 bases and J dropped 1 base, with 20 bases sitting between them. CDR3 sequence (DNA): TGTGCCAGCAGTGTATCAAGCCGGCAGGGATTGAGCAATCAGCCCCAGCATTTT. This sequence encodes CASSVSSRQGLSNQPQHF.

This clone showed up just once. The genes are TRBV5-4 and TRBJ2-7; 7 positions agree with TRBD1. CDR1 is SGHNT, CDR2 YYREEE, per germline (reference sequence). This CDR3 has 14 amino acids. After removal of 6 bases from V and 6 bases from J, the junction contained 12 bases not matched to a gene. The CDR3 nucleotides read TGTGCCAGCACCCTCGACAGGGTGGTTGGCGAGCAGTACTTC. It encodes CASTLDRVVGEQYF.

This clone turned up a few times. The rearrangement links TRBV6-5 to TRBJ1-4; D is undetermined. CDR1 is MNHEY, CDR2 SVGAGI, per germline. Between the trimmed V and J ends, which lost 5 bases and 5 bases, there was a span of 6 bases. The CDR3 is 12 amino acids. The DNA of the CDR3 is TGTGCCAGCAGTCAGAGGAATGAAAAACTGTTTTTT. This codes for CASSQRNEKLFF.

With regard to this clone: Distinct nucleotide sequences in the sample also encode this CDR3. The V and J genes are TRBV18 and TRBJ1-5; 8 positions agree with TRBD1. This CDR3 has 14 amino acids. Germline loops: CDR1 KGHSH, CDR2 LQKENI. V gave up 3 bases and J gave up 4 bases; unmatched junction bases: 2. CDR3 DNA sequence: TGTGCCAGCTCACCGACAGGGGCTAATCAGCCCCAGCATTTT. It encodes CASSPTGANQPQHF.

The chain joins TRBV11-2 to TRBJ2-7, with D possibly TRBD1 on 7 matching bases. CDR1 is SGHAT and CDR2 is FQNNGV in the germline V gene. The V and J ends lost 5 bases and 6 bases respectively, with 20 bases between them. The CDR3 runs to 15 residues. The DNA for the CDR3 is TGTGCCAGCAGCCAAACCAGGGGGGTAAGCCGCGAGCAGTACTTC. This sequence encodes CASSQTRGVSREQYF.

This clone was counted between two and nine times. This chain connects TRBV6-5 to TRBJ2-5; 8 bases line up with TRBD1. CDR3 length equals 14 residues. CDR1 and CDR2 from the germline V gene are MNHEY and SVGAGI. The J segment lost 5 bases and the V segment lost 5 bases, leaving 7 bases of the junction unmatched. For the CDR3, the DNA is TGTGCCAGCAGTAACCCAGGGGGCTGGGAGACCCAGTACTTC. Protein product: CASSNPGGWETQYF.

The J gene is TRBJ2-1, the V gene TRBV19; D possibly corresponds to TRBD1 (6 bases). The CDR3 extends over 13 amino acids. Germline V gene sequence: CDR1 LNHDA, CDR2 SQIVND (reference sequence). Trimming left V 6 bases short and J 6 bases short, with 12 bases between. The CDR3: CASSPGVPNEQFF. In DNA, the CDR3 is TGTGCCAGTAGCCCAGGGGTACCCAATGAGCAGTTCTTC.

The rearrangement uses TRBV30 and TRBJ1-1; 7 nucleotides match TRBD1. There are 14 residues in the CDR3. Germline CDR1 and CDR2: GTSNPN and SVGIG (reference sequence). V lost 0 bases, J lost 5 bases, and 6 bases stayed unmatched. CDR3 residues: CAWSVRRQGTEAFF. The DNA of the CDR3 is TGTGCCTGGAGTGTACGGAGACAGGGAACTGAAGCTTTCTTT.

This chain connects TRBV5-8 to TRBJ2-7; no reliable D call. The V gene lost 1 base and the J gene lost 2 bases, with 16 bases spanning the gap. Germline V gives CDR1 SGHTS, CDR2 YDEGEE. The CDR3 runs 16 residues. CDR3 sequence: CASSLPPAWGTYEQYF. CDR3 nucleotide sequence: TGTGCCAGCAGCTTGCCCCCCGCCTGGGGTACCTACGAGCAGTACTTC. Combining the CDR3 with reference TRBV5-8 and TRBJ2-7 gives the whole variable domain EAGVTQSPTHLIKTRGQQATLRCSPISGHTSVYWYQQALGLGLQFLLWYDEGEERNRGNFPPRFSGRQFPNYSSELNVNALELEDSALYLCASSLPPAWGTYEQYFGPGTRLTVT.

The chain joins TRBV10-3 to TRBJ2-2, with TRBD1 matching 9 bases. This CDR3 region has 16 residues. V was clipped by 9 bases and J by 4 bases; unmatched bases: 12. CDR1 ENHRY and CDR2 SYGVKD come from the germline V gene. The CDR3 loop is CAIQSGTGIFTGELFF. The DNA of the CDR3 is TGTGCCATACAATCCGGGACAGGGATATTCACCGGGGAGCTGTTTTTT.

This chain links TRBV15 with TRBJ2-7, with D maybe TRBD2 (6 bases). V was pared by 0 bases and J by 12 bases, with 15 bases between. The CDR3 extends over 13 amino acids. CDR1 LNHNV and CDR2 YYDKDF come from the germline V gene (reference sequence). The CDR3, as DNA: TGTGCCACCAGCAGAGATGGCGGGACGCAGCCGTACTTC. It encodes CATSRDGGTQPYF.

The chain employs TRBV6-5 and TRBJ2-3, with 12 nucleotides matching TRBD2. The CDR3 sequence is 15 residues long. Unmatched junction bases numbered 2, after V lost 2 bases and J lost 5 bases. Germline-derived CDR1 and CDR2 are MNHEY and SVGAGI. CDR3 in amino acids: CASSYLGLAGDTQYF. The CDR3 DNA reads TGTGCCAGCAGTTACCTGGGACTAGCGGGAGATACGCAGTATTTT.

CDR3 coding DNA: TGTGCCAGCAGTTACCGCGGAGGAGGGCGAATCAGGGAGACCCAGTACTTC. Protein sequence: CASSYRGGGRIRETQYF. This chain links TRBV28 with TRBJ2-5, with D maybe TRBD2 (6 bases). The CDR3 loop spans 17 amino acids. The germline gives CDR1 MDHEN, CDR2 SYDVKM. Trimming removed 4 bases at V and 5 bases at J, with 23 bases between.

CDR3 in DNA: TGTGCCAGCCACTATTCCGGGACAGAATCCTATGGCTACACCTTC. Its protein product is CASHYSGTESYGYTF. The chain employs TRBV28 and TRBJ1-2; 7 nucleotides align to TRBD1. V gave up 8 bases and J gave up 4 bases; unmatched junction bases: 13. Per the germline V gene, CDR1 is MDHEN and CDR2 is SYDVKM. The CDR3 is made up of 15 amino acids.

The chain combines TRBV6-6 with TRBJ2-7, with TRBD1 matching 9 bases. In germline, CDR1 is MNHNY, CDR2 SVGAGI (reference sequence). V was pared by 6 bases and J by 6 bases, with 6 bases of the junction left unmatched. The CDR3 totals 13 residues. CDR3 nucleotides: TGTGCCAGCAGGACCGGGACAGGGAGCGAGCAGTACTTC. Encoded protein: CASRTGTGSEQYF.

The chain employs TRBV18 and TRBJ1-1; weak D call: TRBD1 (5 bases). This CDR3 comprises 15 residues. Trimming stripped 0 bases from V and 4 bases from J, with 12 bases between. Germline CDR1 KGHSH, CDR2 LQKENI. CDR3 DNA sequence: TGTGCCAGCTCACCACCGGGAGGGGCGGGCACTGAAGCTTTCTTT. It specifies CASSPPGGAGTEAFF. Filled out from reference TRBV18 and TRBJ1-1, the complete variable domain reads NAGVMQNPRHLVRRRGQEARLRCSPMKGHSHVYWYRQLPEEGLKFMVYLQKENIIDESGMPKERFSAEFPKEGPSILRIQQVVRGDSAAYFCASSPPGGAGTEAFFGQGTRLTVV.

CDR3 nucleotide sequence: TGTGCCAGCAGCTCCCGAGCCGGGACCTTTGGAAACACCATATATTTT. Its translation is CASSSRAGTFGNTIYF. This chain links TRBV7-9 with TRBJ1-3; D might be TRBD1 (5 bases). Germline-derived CDR1 and CDR2 are SEHNR and FQNEAQ (reference sequence). The CDR3 loop spans 16 amino acids. Trimming left V 4 bases short and J 3 bases short, with 16 bases between.

This clone was recorded once. The J gene is TRBJ2-7, the V gene TRBV7-7; D gene ambiguous. The germline V gene encodes CDR1 SSHAT and CDR2 FNYEAQ (reference sequence). Trimming cost V 6 bases and J 0 bases, with 15 bases left between them. CDR3 length: 15 amino acids. Here the CDR3 reads CASSVGASSSYEQYF. In DNA form, the CDR3 reads TGTGCCAGCAGTGTCGGAGCGTCCTCCTCCTACGAGCAGTACTTC.

The chain carries TRBV4-1 and TRBJ2-2; possibly TRBD1 or TRBD2 for D (5 bases each). The CDR3 runs 16 residues. Trimming cost V 1 base and J 2 bases, with 11 bases left between them. Germline V gene sequence: CDR1 MGHRA, CDR2 YSYEKL. The CDR3 DNA reads as TGCGCCAGCAGCCAAGGAGGGGCGGAAAACACCGGGGAGCTGTTTTTT. This sequence encodes CASSQGGAENTGELFF.

The chain couples TRBV7-9 to TRBJ2-3; the match to TRBD2 covers 9 bases. This CDR3 has 16 residues. Germline CDR1 reads SEHNR; CDR2 reads FQNEAQ (reference sequence). J gave up 4 bases and V 7 bases, and 12 bases lay outside the gene matches. The CDR3, as DNA: TGTGCCAGCACCCTTTGGGGTAGCGGGAGTTCAGATACGCAGTATTTT. This encodes CASTLWGSGSSDTQYF.

CDR3 residues: CASSLSLGGSYNEQFF. CDR3 nucleotides: TGCGCCAGCAGCTTGAGCCTCGGGGGGTCCTACAATGAGCAGTTCTTC. The gene calls are TRBV5-1 and TRBJ2-1, with TRBD2 matching 7 bases. Germline V gene data show CDR1 as SGHRS and CDR2 as YFSETQ. The CDR3 contains 16 residues. J lost 1 base, V lost 1 base, and 5 bases had no gene match.

This chain connects TRBV2 to TRBJ2-1, with 9 bases fitting TRBD2. This CDR3 contains 16 residues. The germline V gene encodes CDR1 SNHLY and CDR2 FYNNEI. V gave up 5 bases and J gave up 1 base; unmatched junction bases: 6. The CDR3 bases are TGTGCCAGCAGTTTTAGCGGGAGAGGATCCTACAATGAGCAGTTCTTC. It encodes CASSFSGRGSYNEQFF.

The rearrangement uses TRBV27 and TRBJ2-7; D might be TRBD2 (6 bases). Germline V CDR1 and CDR2: MNHEY, SMNVEV (reference sequence). The CDR3 totals 14 residues. The V gene lost 0 bases and the J gene lost 6 bases, with 12 bases spanning the gap. This CDR3 is CASSLSSGGGEQYF. Written as DNA, the CDR3 is TGTGCCAGCAGTTTATCGTCCGGGGGTGGCGAGCAGTACTTC.

The chain combines TRBV6-5 with TRBJ2-7, with 10 nucleotides matching TRBD1. Trimming took 5 bases from V and 7 from J; bases not matched to a gene: 8. CDR3 length: 14 amino acids. The V gene's germline CDR1 is MNHEY and CDR2 SVGAGI. The CDR3 loop is CASSPGQGIYEQYF. The CDR3 coding sequence is TGTGCCAGCAGTCCGGGACAGGGGATTTATGAGCAGTACTTC.

The rearrangement uses TRBV14 and TRBJ1-2; D is undetermined. The V gene's germline CDR1 is SGHDN and CDR2 FVKESK. The length of the CDR3 is 17 residues. The V gene lost 1 base and the J gene lost 5 bases, with 20 bases spanning the gap. The CDR3, as DNA: TGTGCCAGCAGCCAAGGTTTAGGTGGACGGAATAAATATGGCTACACCTTC. This translates into CASSQGLGGRNKYGYTF. Based on the CDR3 plus reference TRBV14 and TRBJ1-2, the full variable domain is EAGVTQFPSHSVIEKGQTVTLRCDPISGHDNLYWYRRVMGKEIKFLLHFVKESKQDESGMPNNRFLAERTGGTYSTLKVQPAELEDSGVYFCASSQGLGGRNKYGYTFGSGTRLTVV.